One sample yielded the 22 T cell receptor beta chains listed below, sequenced in a study of beta chain features in type 1 diabetes. Their cognate antigens are unknown. Findings and caveats of the study: Moderate but significant shortening of TCRB CDR3s was recorded in all four CD4+ subsets from Type 1 diabetes patients.

The isolated RNA, all of it, was reverse transcribed, so expressed TCRB transcripts were what got sequenced. Sequencing was performed with immunoSEQ multiplex PCR; in TCRdb, only in-frame clones are kept and a portion is missing. The data show some 290,000 clones, with about 23% seen just once and approximately 0.011% held by the top ten. Sample: naive CD4+ T cells from blood. These receptor sequences come from a woman aged 25 to 39 with type 1 diabetes.

This clone has just a few counts. The rearrangement uses TRBV29-1 and TRBJ2-5; D remains unclear. The CDR3 consists of 12 residues. Germline CDR1 and CDR2: SQVTM and ANQGSEA. V was trimmed by 6 bases and J by 3 bases, leaving 11 bases between them. This CDR3 is CSVRVAEETQYF. The CDR3 region has the DNA TGCAGCGTCCGGGTAGCAGAAGAGACCCAGTACTTC.

In this sample, this clone turned up a few times. The V and J genes are TRBV11-1 and TRBJ2-5; 7 bases agree with TRBD1. Germline trimming cut 8 bases from V and 3 bases from J; bases unmatched to any gene: 6. The CDR3 sequence is 13 residues long. The germline CDR1 and CDR2 sequences are SGHAT and FQDESV (reference sequence). The CDR3 sequence is CASGGGTEETQYF. The CDR3 bases are TGTGCCAGCGGTGGTGGGACAGAAGAGACCCAGTACTTC.

This clone was picked up a small number of times. The rearrangement joins TRBV7-3 to TRBJ2-2, with TRBD1 identical over 9 bases. J lost 6 bases, V lost 5 bases, and 7 bases had no gene match. CDR3 length equals 15 residues. Per the germline V gene, CDR1 is SGHTA and CDR2 is FQGTGA. The CDR3 region is CASSEQGARAGELFF. CDR3 sequence (DNA): TGTGCCAGCAGCGAACAGGGGGCGCGCGCCGGGGAGCTGTTTTTT.

The chain is built from TRBV18 and TRBJ1-1, with 7 bases fitting TRBD1. The trim removed 2 bases at V and 5 bases at J, leaving 5 bases unmatched. CDR1 KGHSH and CDR2 LQKENI come from the germline V gene. The CDR3 extends over 14 amino acids. Written as DNA, the CDR3 is TGTGCCAGCTCACCAGAAGTGACAGGGACTGAAGCTTTCTTT. Its translation: CASSPEVTGTEAFF.

The CDR3 is CASSQAGALNTDTQYF. The CDR3 DNA is TGCGCCAGCAGTCAAGCGGGAGCGCTAAACACAGATACGCAGTATTTT. J is TRBJ2-3 and V is TRBV23-1, with 7 positions matching TRBD2. TRBV23-1 is filed as an ORF, its function uncertain. Trimming took 2 bases from V and 2 from J; bases not matched to a gene: 7. The CDR3 has 16 residues.

The V call is TRBV4-2, the J call TRBJ2-7; 8 nucleotides line up with TRBD2. Trimming cost V 0 bases and J 2 bases; bases outside gene matches: 9. Germline V lookup: CDR1 LGHNA, CDR2 YNFKEQ. This CDR3 is 17 amino acids long. The CDR3 region has the DNA TGTGCCAGCAGCCAAGATCCCACGGGAGGGAGGACCTACGAGCAGTACTTC. It translates to CASSQDPTGGRTYEQYF.

The chain joins TRBV30 to TRBJ1-1, with a tentative D call TRBD1 (5 bases). Between the trimmed V and J ends, which lost 8 bases and 0 bases, there was a span of 13 bases. The germline V gene has CDR1 GTSNPN and CDR2 SVGIG (reference sequence). This CDR3 is 13 amino acids long. CDR3 residues: CAGGGILNTEAFF. The CDR3 bases are TGTGCCGGGGGGGGGATTCTGAACACTGAAGCTTTCTTT.

This clone was picked up a small number of times. The chain couples TRBV21-1 to TRBJ1-5; TRBD1 is the table's D call, not checked against the DNA. TRBV21-1 is flagged as a pseudogene. The CDR3 is 16 amino acids. CDR3 amino acids: CASSPRPGFRNQPQHF. DNA of the CDR3: TGTGCCAGCAGCCCACGACCAGGTTTCCGCAATCAGCCCCAGCATTTT.

V usage is TRBV19 and J usage is TRBJ1-1; 9 bases are a match to TRBD1. The CDR3 totals 14 residues. Trimming removed 10 bases from V and 4 bases from J; junction bases left unmatched: 10. Germline V lookup: CDR1 LNHDA, CDR2 SQIVND (reference sequence). Here the CDR3 reads CATTDGQGSTEAFF. The CDR3 DNA follows: TGTGCCACTACCGACGGACAGGGGAGCACTGAAGCTTTCTTT.

The rearrangement joins TRBV5-8 to TRBJ1-2; no firm D call. There are 10 residues in the CDR3. Trimming removed 6 bases at V and 3 bases at J, with 3 bases between. The germline CDR1 and CDR2 sequences are SGHTS and YDEGEE. The CDR3 DNA follows: TGTGCCAGCAACTACTATGGCTACACCTTC. Encoded protein: CASNYYGYTF. Filled out from reference TRBV5-8 and TRBJ1-2, the complete variable domain reads EAGVTQSPTHLIKTRGQQATLRCSPISGHTSVYWYQQALGLGLQFLLWYDEGEERNRGNFPPRFSGRQFPNYSSELNVNALELEDSALYLCASNYYGYTFGSGTRLTVV.

There are a few counts of this clone. The chain couples TRBV7-9 to TRBJ2-3; TRBD2 matches 9 bases. The CDR3 consists of 15 residues. Germline V gives CDR1 SEHNR, CDR2 FQNEAQ (reference sequence). J gave up 0 bases and V 8 bases, and 6 bases lay outside the gene matches. The CDR3 protein is CASASGIASTDTQYF. The CDR3 DNA reads as TGTGCCAGCGCTAGCGGGATTGCTAGCACAGATACGCAGTATTTT.

CDR3 coding DNA: TGTGCCAGCAGCCAAGATCGGGTAGATACGCAGTATTTT. The encoded protein is CASSQDRVDTQYF. The V and J genes are TRBV4-2 and TRBJ2-3, with no clear D. CDR3 length equals 13 residues. The germline V gene has CDR1 LGHNA and CDR2 YNFKEQ. With 0 bases removed from V and 5 bases from J, the gap between germline ends came to 6 bases.

J is TRBJ2-1 and V is TRBV2; D gene uncertain. Trimming removed 6 bases from V and 0 bases from J, with 12 bases in between. Germline CDR1 reads SNHLY; CDR2 reads FYNNEI. The CDR3 extends over 15 amino acids. The CDR3 loop reads CASSFTVISYNEQFF. CDR3 sequence (DNA): TGTGCCAGCAGCTTTACAGTGATCTCCTACAATGAGCAGTTCTTC.

The chain employs TRBV6-1 and TRBJ2-7; D may be TRBD2 (5 bases). Germline CDR1 is MNHNS and CDR2 is SASEGT. The CDR3 is 13 residues long. Trimming cost V 7 bases and J 4 bases, with 14 bases left between them. The CDR3 nucleotides read TGTGCCAGCATCCCCGGAGGCGGGTACGAGCAGTACTTC. Its protein is CASIPGGGYEQYF.

This clone appeared a few times. The chain uses TRBV7-9 and TRBJ1-1; no firm D call. Trimming took off 3 bases at V and 5 bases at J, with 10 bases between the two ends. Germline lookup yields CDR1 SEHNR and CDR2 FQNEAQ (reference sequence). CDR3 length: 13 residues. The CDR3 DNA reads TGTGCCAGCAGCTTCACTGCTGCAACTGAAGCTTTCTTT. Protein product: CASSFTAATEAFF. Drawing the rest from reference TRBV7-9 and TRBJ1-1, the complete variable domain is DTGVSQNPRHKITKRGQNVTFRCDPISEHNRLYWYRQTLGQGPEFLTYFQNEAQLEKSRLLSDRFSAERPKGSFSTLEIQRTEQGDSAMYLCASSFTAATEAFFGQGTRLTVV.

The chain has TRBV7-3 and TRBJ2-3, with TRBD1 identical over 7 bases. The CDR3 has 16 residues. V lost 6 bases and J lost 2; bases outside the gene matches: 11. Germline values: CDR1 SGHTA, CDR2 FQGTGA. The CDR3 region is CASSPDRAVATDTQYF. As DNA, the CDR3 is TGTGCCAGCAGTCCCGACAGGGCAGTAGCCACAGATACGCAGTATTTT.

The chain has TRBV5-1 and TRBJ2-2; possible D gene TRBD1, 6 bases. CDR3 length: 13 residues. Looked up from germline, CDR1 is SGHRS and CDR2 is YFSETQ. V dropped 7 bases and J dropped 5 bases, with 12 bases sitting between them. The CDR3 nucleotides are TGCGCCAGCCAGGGGCAGGAGACCGGGGAGCTGTTTTTT. Its translation is CASQGQETGELFF.

This clone was seen more than once but under ten times. The V and J genes are TRBV7-3 and TRBJ2-1; 7 positions agree with TRBD1. CDR3 length: 14 amino acids. The V and J ends lost 4 bases and 7 bases, in that order; junction bases with no gene match: 7. Germline-derived CDR1 and CDR2 are SGHTA and FQGTGA. The CDR3 DNA is TGTGCCAGCAGCTCACCGGGACAGTTAAATGAGCAGTTCTTC. Its protein is CASSSPGQLNEQFF.

This clone occurred a few times. V usage is TRBV7-9 and J usage is TRBJ1-1, with a tentative D call TRBD1 (6 bases). The CDR3 runs to 14 residues. Germline V lookup: CDR1 SEHNR, CDR2 FQNEAQ (reference sequence). V was trimmed by 3 bases and J by 1 base, leaving 9 bases between them. CDR3 residues: CASSFTGTNTEAFF. The CDR3 DNA sequence: TGTGCCAGCAGCTTCACAGGGACGAACACTGAAGCTTTCTTT.

The chain joins TRBV9 to TRBJ1-1, with D maybe TRBD1 (5 bases). Looked up from germline, CDR1 is SGDLS and CDR2 is YYNGEE. This CDR3 is built from 14 residues. Trimming pared 4 bases from V and 3 bases from J, leaving 13 bases between. This CDR3 is CASSPVRGDTEAFF. CDR3 DNA sequence: TGTGCCAGCAGCCCCGTTCGGGGGGACACTGAAGCTTTCTTT.

The J gene is TRBJ2-1, the V gene TRBV11-2, with TRBD2 identical over 8 bases. V was pared by 1 base and J by 7 bases, with 9 bases of the junction left unmatched. This CDR3 has 16 amino acids. Germline CDR1 and CDR2: SGHAT and FQNNGV. CDR3 amino acids: CASSLVSGRGRNEQFF. The CDR3 DNA is TGTGCCAGCAGCTTAGTGTCCGGGAGGGGTAGGAATGAGCAGTTCTTC.

This chain connects TRBV5-4 to TRBJ2-1; D not resolved. Trimming left V 0 bases short and J 5 bases short, with 6 bases between. Germline-derived CDR1 and CDR2 are SGHNT and YYREEE (reference sequence). The CDR3 has 13 amino acids. The DNA for the CDR3 is TGTGCCAGCAGCTTGGAAGAGGACAATGAGCAGTTCTTC. It specifies CASSLEEDNEQFF.